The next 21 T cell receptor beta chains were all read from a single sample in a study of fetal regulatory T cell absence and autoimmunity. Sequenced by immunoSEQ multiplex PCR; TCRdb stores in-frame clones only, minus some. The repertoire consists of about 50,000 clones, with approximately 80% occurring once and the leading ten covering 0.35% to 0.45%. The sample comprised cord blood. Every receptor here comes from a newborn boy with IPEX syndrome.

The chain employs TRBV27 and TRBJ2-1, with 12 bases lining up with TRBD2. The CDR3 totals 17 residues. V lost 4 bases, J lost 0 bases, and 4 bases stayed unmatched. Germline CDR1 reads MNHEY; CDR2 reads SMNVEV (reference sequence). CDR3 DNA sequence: TGTGCCAGCAGTTCACTAGCGGGGGGCGGCTCCTACAATGAGCAGTTCTTC. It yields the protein CASSSLAGGGSYNEQFF.

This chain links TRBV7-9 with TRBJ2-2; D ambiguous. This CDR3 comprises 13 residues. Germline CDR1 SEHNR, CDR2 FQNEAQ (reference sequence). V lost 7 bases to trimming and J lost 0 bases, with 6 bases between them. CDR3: CASTPANTGELFF. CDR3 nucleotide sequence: TGTGCCAGCACCCCGGCGAACACCGGGGAGCTGTTTTTT.

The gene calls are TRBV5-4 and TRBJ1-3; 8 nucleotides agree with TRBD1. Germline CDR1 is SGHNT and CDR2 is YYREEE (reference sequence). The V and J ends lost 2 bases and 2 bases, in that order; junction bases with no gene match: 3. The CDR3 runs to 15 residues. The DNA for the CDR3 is TGTGCCAGCAGCTTCGGGACAGGAGCTGGAAACACCATATATTTT. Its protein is CASSFGTGAGNTIYF.

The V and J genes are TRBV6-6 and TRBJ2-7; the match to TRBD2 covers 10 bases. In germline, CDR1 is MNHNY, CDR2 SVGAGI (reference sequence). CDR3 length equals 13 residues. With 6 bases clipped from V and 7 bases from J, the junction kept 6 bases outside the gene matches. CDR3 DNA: TGTGCCAGCAGCCCAGGACTAGCGGTAGAGCAGTACTTC. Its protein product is CASSPGLAVEQYF.

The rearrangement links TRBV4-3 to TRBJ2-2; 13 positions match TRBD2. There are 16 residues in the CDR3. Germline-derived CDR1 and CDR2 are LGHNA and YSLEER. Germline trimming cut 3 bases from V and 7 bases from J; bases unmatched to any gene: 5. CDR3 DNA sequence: TGCGCCAGCAGCCACGGGACTAGCGGGGTGATCGGGGAGCTGTTTTTT. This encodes CASSHGTSGVIGELFF.

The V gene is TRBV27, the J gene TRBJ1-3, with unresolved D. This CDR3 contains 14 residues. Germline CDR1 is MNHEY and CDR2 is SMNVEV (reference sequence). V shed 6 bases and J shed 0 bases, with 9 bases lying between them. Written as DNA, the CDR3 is TGTGCCAGCAGCTCTTCGAGCTCTGGAAACACCATATATTTT. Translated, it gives CASSSSSSGNTIYF.

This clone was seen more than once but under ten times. The CDR3 region is CAISGEFYEQYF. The CDR3 nucleotides are TGTGCCATCAGTGGTGAGTTCTACGAGCAGTACTTC. The V gene is TRBV10-3, the J gene TRBJ2-7; D not resolved. CDR1 and CDR2 from the germline V gene are ENHRY and SYGVKD. The CDR3 spans 12 residues. Deletions cut 4 bases from V and 3 bases from J, with 7 bases between.

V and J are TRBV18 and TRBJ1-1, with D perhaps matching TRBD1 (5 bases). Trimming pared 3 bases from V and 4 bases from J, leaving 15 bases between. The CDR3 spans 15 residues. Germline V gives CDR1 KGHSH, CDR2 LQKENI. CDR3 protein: CASSPAPRVGTEAFF. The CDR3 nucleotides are TGTGCCAGCTCACCGGCCCCCAGGGTGGGCACTGAAGCTTTCTTT. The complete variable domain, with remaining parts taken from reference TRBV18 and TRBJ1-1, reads NAGVMQNPRHLVRRRGQEARLRCSPMKGHSHVYWYRQLPEEGLKFMVYLQKENIIDESGMPKERFSAEFPKEGPSILRIQQVVRGDSAAYFCASSPAPRVGTEAFFGQGTRLTVV.

The CDR3, as DNA: TGTGCCATTTCCCTAAAAGAGACCCAGTACTTC. Translation gives CAISLKETQYF. The chain combines TRBV7-7 with TRBJ2-5; D is unresolved. CDR3 length equals 11 residues. Germline lookup yields CDR1 SSHAT and CDR2 FNYEAQ (reference sequence). The germline V and J ends were trimmed by 10 bases and 3 bases, with 9 bases remaining between them.

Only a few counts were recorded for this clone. For the CDR3, the DNA is TGTGCCAGCAGCTTAGGTAGGACTAGCGGGATGCCTACCTACGAGCAGTACTTC. This codes for CASSLGRTSGMPTYEQYF. V usage is TRBV11-3 and J usage is TRBJ2-7; 12 positions match TRBD2. The J segment lost 2 bases and the V segment lost 1 base, leaving 9 bases of the junction unmatched. The CDR3 consists of 18 residues. Germline V gene lookup returns CDR1 SGHNT and CDR2 YENEEA.

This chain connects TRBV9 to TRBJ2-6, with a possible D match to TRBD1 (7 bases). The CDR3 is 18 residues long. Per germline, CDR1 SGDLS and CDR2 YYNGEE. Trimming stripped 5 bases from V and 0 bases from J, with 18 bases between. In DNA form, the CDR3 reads TGTGCCAGCAGAGGAGGGACAGCGTCCCACTCTGGGGCCAACGTCCTGACTTTC. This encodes CASRGGTASHSGANVLTF.

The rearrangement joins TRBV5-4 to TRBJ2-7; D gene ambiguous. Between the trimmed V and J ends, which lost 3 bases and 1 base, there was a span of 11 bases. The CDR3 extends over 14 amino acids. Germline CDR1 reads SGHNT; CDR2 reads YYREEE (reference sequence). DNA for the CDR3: TGTGCCAGCAGCTCGAGCATACCATCCTACGAGCAGTACTTC. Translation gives CASSSSIPSYEQYF.

The CDR3 DNA is TGTGCCAGCAGCCTCAGGGGGCGCACTGAAGCTTTCTTT. Translation gives CASSLRGRTEAFF. The rearrangement links TRBV6-1 to TRBJ1-1; 8 bases align to TRBD1. V lost 6 bases to trimming and J lost 4 bases; unmatched junction nucleotides: 4. The CDR3 runs to 13 residues. Germline V lookup: CDR1 MNHNS, CDR2 SASEGT.

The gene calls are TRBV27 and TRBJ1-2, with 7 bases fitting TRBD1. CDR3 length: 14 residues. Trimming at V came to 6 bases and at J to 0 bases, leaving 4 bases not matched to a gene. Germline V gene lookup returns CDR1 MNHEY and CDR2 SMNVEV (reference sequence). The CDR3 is CASSPTGANYGYTF. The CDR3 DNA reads TGTGCCAGCAGCCCTACAGGGGCTAACTATGGCTACACCTTC.

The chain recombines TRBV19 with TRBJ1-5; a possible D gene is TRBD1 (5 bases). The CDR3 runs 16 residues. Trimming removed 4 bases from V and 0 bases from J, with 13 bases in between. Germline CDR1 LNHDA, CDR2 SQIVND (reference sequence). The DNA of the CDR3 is TGTGCCAGTAGTAAGCAGGGATCTTATAGCAATCAGCCCCAGCATTTT. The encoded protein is CASSKQGSYSNQPQHF.

CDR3 nucleotide sequence: TGTGCCAGCAGCCCGACCCGGGGGGTGATGAAGGAAACTGAAGCTTTCTTT. The encoded protein is CASSPTRGVMKETEAFF. The rearrangement uses TRBV4-2 and TRBJ1-1, with a weak D call TRBD1 (5 bases). V dropped 4 bases and J dropped 5 bases, with 23 bases sitting between them. In germline, CDR1 is LGHNA, CDR2 YNFKEQ. CDR3 length: 17 residues.

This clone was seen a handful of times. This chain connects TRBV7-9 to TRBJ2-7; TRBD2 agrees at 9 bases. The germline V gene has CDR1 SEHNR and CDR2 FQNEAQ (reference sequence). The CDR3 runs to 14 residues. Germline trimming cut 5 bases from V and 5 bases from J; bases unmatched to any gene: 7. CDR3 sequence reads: CASSAESGRHEQYF. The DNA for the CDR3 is TGTGCCAGCAGCGCGGAAAGCGGGAGGCACGAGCAGTACTTC.

CDR3 sequence: CASSLAVENTEAFF. CDR3 nucleotides: TGTGCCAGCAGCTTAGCCGTTGAGAACACTGAAGCTTTCTTT. The chain employs TRBV11-1 and TRBJ1-1; no clear D gene. The V gene's germline CDR1 is SGHAT and CDR2 FQDESV (reference sequence). This CDR3 is built from 14 residues. Trimming cost V 0 bases and J 1 base, with 6 bases left between them.

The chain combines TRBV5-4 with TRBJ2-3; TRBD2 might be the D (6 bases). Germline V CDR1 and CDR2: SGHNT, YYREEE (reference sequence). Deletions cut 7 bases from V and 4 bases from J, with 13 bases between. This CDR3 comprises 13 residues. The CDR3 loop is CASWRDGADTQYF. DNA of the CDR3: TGTGCCAGCTGGCGGGACGGGGCAGATACGCAGTATTTT.

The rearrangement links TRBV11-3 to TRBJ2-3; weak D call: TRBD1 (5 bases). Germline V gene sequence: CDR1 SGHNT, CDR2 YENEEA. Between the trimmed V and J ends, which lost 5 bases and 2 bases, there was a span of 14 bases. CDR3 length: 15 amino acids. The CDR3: CASSPGLPNTDTQYF. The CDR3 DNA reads TGTGCCAGCAGCCCAGGGCTTCCTAACACAGATACGCAGTATTTT.

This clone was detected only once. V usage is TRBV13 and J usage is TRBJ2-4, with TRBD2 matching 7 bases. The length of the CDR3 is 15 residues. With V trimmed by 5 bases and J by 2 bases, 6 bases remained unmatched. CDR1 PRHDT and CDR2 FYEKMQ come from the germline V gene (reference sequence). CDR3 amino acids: CASSHRGVPKNIQYF. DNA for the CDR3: TGTGCCAGCAGCCATCGGGGGGTACCCAAAAACATTCAGTACTTC.